A selection of T cell receptor beta chains follows, all from one sample in a study of cytomegalovirus exposure and HLA in healthy donors. Repertoires were generated with immunoSEQ multiplex PCR, while TCRdb's copy carries only in-frame clones and drops some. The table includes about 120,000 clones, about 80% detected once. The sample consisted of PBMCs. The receptor set was obtained from a man younger than 45 in good health and CMV-seropositive. Both conserved end residues are part of each CDR3. D genes are given only for firm matches. Not all rows give a size; the values are once, few, many and, for expanded clones, a class.

J,D,size,V,DNA,CDR3
TRBJ1-1,NA,NA,TRBV11-3,TGTGCCAGCAGCCCTGACATCGAAGCTTTCTTT,CASSPDIEAFF
TRBJ1-2,NA,NA,TRBV6-5,TGTGCCAGCAGTTACGTAGGGGGTGCTAACTATGGCTACACCTTC,CASSYVGGANYGYTF
TRBJ2-1,NA,few,TRBV28,TGTGCCAGCAGTTTATGGGGGGAGGTTATTAGAAATGAGCAGTTCTTC,CASSLWGEVIRNEQFF
TRBJ1-2,NA,NA,TRBV9,TGTGCCAGCAGCGTAGCCAACAGAGGGTATGGCTACACCTTC,CASSVANRGYGYTF
TRBJ2-1,TRBD2,NA,TRBV6-5,TGTGCCAGCAGTTACGTTCGGGGGGTTCCCTACAATGAGCAGTTCTTC,CASSYVRGVPYNEQFF
TRBJ2-7,TRBD2,few,TRBV19,TGTGCCAGTAGTACCCTAGCGGGAGCCCCTCGAGAGCAGTACTTC,CASSTLAGAPREQYF
TRBJ2-6,NA,NA,TRBV28,TGTGCCAGCAGACGGGGGACTGGGGCCAACGGCCTGACTTTC,CASRRGTGANGLTF
TRBJ2-3,TRBD2,NA,TRBV18,TGTGCCAGCTCACCAGGACTAGCGGCCAACACAGATACGCAGTATTTT,CASSPGLAANTDTQYF
TRBJ2-5,NA,NA,TRBV7-2,TGTGCCAGCAGCTTACCTTGGTTGGTGGGCGTGACCCAGTACTTC,CASSLPWLVGVTQYF
TRBJ2-3,TRBD2,once,TRBV28,TGTGCCAGCTCCACTAGCGGGAGCACAGATACGCAGTATTTT,CASSTSGSTDTQYF
TRBJ2-5,NA,NA,TRBV9,TGTGCCAGCAGCGTAGGGAGGTTCCAAGAGACCCAGTACTTC,CASSVGRFQETQYF
TRBJ2-7,TRBD2,NA,TRBV9,TGTGCCAGCAGCGTAGGGGGACTAGCGACCTACGAGCAGTACTTC,CASSVGGLATYEQYF
TRBJ2-7,TRBD2,NA,TRBV9,TGTGCCAGCAGCCCAGGCGGTCGCGGGAGGGCGCACGAGCAGTACTTC,CASSPGGRGRAHEQYF
TRBJ1-1,NA,few,TRBV4-1,TGCGCCAGCAGCCAAGAGGGGGGGTACACTGAAGCTTTCTTT,CASSQEGGYTEAFF
TRBJ2-7,NA,NA,TRBV7-2,TGTGCCAGCAGCTTAGGGGAGGGGGCCTACGAGCAGTACTTC,CASSLGEGAYEQYF
TRBJ2-3,TRBD2,NA,TRBV5-8,TGTGCCAGCGGACTAGACTCTTCCACAGATACGCAGTATTTT,CASGLDSSTDTQYF
TRBJ1-1,NA,once,TRBV2,TGTGCCAGCACGACAGGACAATACACTGAAGCTTTCTTT,CASTTGQYTEAFF
TRBJ2-5,TRBD1,NA,TRBV10-3,TGTGCCATCAGCGGACAGGGAATCCAAGAGACCCAGTACTTC,CAISGQGIQETQYF
TRBJ1-2,TRBD1,NA,TRBV6-1,TGTGCCAGCAGTGAAGCGCGGTGGAAGGACAGGGAAAATTCAGGGTATGGCTACACCTTC,CASSEARWKDRENSGYGYTF
TRBJ2-2,TRBD1,few,TRBV9,TGTGCCAGCAGCGTCGGGACAGAGTTCACCGGGGAGCTGTTTTTT,CASSVGTEFTGELFF
TRBJ2-7,NA,NA,TRBV11-3,TGTGCCAGCAGCTTAGGGCCGGGCGAGCAGTACTTC,CASSLGPGEQYF
TRBJ2-2,NA,NA,TRBV11-2,TGTGCCAGCAGCCAAATTCCCGGGGAGCTGTTTTTT,CASSQIPGELFF
TRBJ2-7,NA,NA,TRBV4-3,TGCGCCAGCAGCCACCGCCATACCGGCGAGCAGTACTTC,CASSHRHTGEQYF
TRBJ2-7,NA,NA,TRBV7-2,TGTGCCAGCAGCTTAGGCGGGGGCCCCTACGAGCAGTACTTC,CASSLGGGPYEQYF
TRBJ1-2,NA,few,TRBV6-4,TGTGCCAGCCGACCAAGACAAGGCTCCTATGGCTACACCTTC,CASRPRQGSYGYTF
TRBJ1-4,NA,once,TRBV28,TGTGCCAGCAGCTCAACAGGGATCGGTGAAAAACTGTTTTTT,CASSSTGIGEKLFF
TRBJ1-2,NA,NA,TRBV2,TGTGCCAGCAGTGAAGAGACTCAGAAACTGAACTATGGCTACACCTTC,CASSEETQKLNYGYTF
TRBJ1-1,NA,NA,TRBV19,TGTGCCAGTAGGAAACAGAACGGCTACACTGAAGCTTTCTTT,CASRKQNGYTEAFF
TRBJ2-2,NA,NA,TRBV11-2,TGTGCCAGCAGCTTACAGGGGACCGGCGGGGAGCTGTTTTTT,CASSLQGTGGELFF
TRBJ2-5,NA,once,TRBV5-4,TGTGCCAGCAGCTTGCCCAGCGCGGAGACCCAGTACTTC,CASSLPSAETQYF
TRBJ2-2,TRBD2,few,TRBV9,TGTGCCAGCAGCGTAGTCGGGACTAGCGGGAGCGGCACCGGGGAGCTGTTTTTT,CASSVVGTSGSGTGELFF
TRBJ2-6,NA,NA,TRBV19,TGTGCCAGTAGTATGGACGGGGAGACCAACGTCCTGACTTTC,CASSMDGETNVLTF
TRBJ2-3,NA,NA,TRBV19,TGTGCCAGTAGTCCCCGGGCAGGGGTCACAGATACGCAGTATTTT,CASSPRAGVTDTQYF
TRBJ1-1,TRBD1,NA,TRBV7-8,TGTGCCAGCAGCCCCCAGGGGGCGAGCACTGAAGCTTTCTTT,CASSPQGASTEAFF
TRBJ2-2,NA,NA,TRBV30,TGTGCCTCCATTAGAGGGCCCTTATGGGGCACCGGGGAGCTGTTTTTT,CASIRGPLWGTGELFF
TRBJ2-7,TRBD1,NA,TRBV9,TGTGCCAGCAGCGTAGGTACAGGGGCATCCTACGAGCAGTACTTC,CASSVGTGASYEQYF
TRBJ1-2,NA,few,TRBV5-4,TGTGCCAGCAGCATGGCGGGAGCCTATGGCTACACCTTC,CASSMAGAYGYTF
TRBJ2-7,NA,NA,TRBV5-6,TGTGCCAGCAGCACCGGGACTGAGTACGAGCAGTACTTC,CASSTGTEYEQYF
TRBJ2-3,TRBD2,NA,TRBV6-6,TGTGCCAGCAGTTACTCTGGCGGGGGGGCCGAGCATACGCAGTATTTT,CASSYSGGGAEHTQYF
TRBJ1-5,TRBD1,NA,TRBV2,TGTGCCAGCGGACAGGGGGTAGGACAGCCCCAGCATTTT,CASGQGVGQPQHF
TRBJ2-7,NA,NA,TRBV5-1,TGCGCCAGCAGCTTGGGGCTGGGCAGAAGGGGGTCCTACGAGCAGTACTTC,CASSLGLGRRGSYEQYF